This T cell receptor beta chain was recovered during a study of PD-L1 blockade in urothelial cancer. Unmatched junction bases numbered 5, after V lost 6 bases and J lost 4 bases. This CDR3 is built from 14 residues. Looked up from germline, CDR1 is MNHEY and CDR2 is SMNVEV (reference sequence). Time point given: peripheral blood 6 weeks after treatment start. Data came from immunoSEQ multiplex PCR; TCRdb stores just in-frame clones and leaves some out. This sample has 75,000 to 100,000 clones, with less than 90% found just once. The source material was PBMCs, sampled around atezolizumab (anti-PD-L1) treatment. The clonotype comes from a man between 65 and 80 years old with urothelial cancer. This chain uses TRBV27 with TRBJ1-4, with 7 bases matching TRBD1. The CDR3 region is CASSPRDSNEKLFF. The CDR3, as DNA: TGTGCCAGCAGCCCCCGGGACAGTAATGAAAAACTGTTTTTT.